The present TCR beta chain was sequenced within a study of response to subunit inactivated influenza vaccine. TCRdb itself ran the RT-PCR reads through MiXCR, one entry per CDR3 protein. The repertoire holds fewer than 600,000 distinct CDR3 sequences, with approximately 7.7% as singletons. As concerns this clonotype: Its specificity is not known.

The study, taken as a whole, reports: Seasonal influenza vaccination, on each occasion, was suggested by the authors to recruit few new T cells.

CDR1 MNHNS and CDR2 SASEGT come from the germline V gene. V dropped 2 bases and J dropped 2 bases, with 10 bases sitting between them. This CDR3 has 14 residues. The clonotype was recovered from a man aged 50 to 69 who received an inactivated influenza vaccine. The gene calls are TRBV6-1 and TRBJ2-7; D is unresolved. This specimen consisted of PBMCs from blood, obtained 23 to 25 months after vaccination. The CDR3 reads CASSEHSVTYEQYF. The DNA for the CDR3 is TGTGCCAGCAGTGAACATTCCGTTACCTACGAGCAGTACTTC.